The text below deals with one T cell receptor (beta chain). It lacks a known antigen. Base qualities are not recorded, but no much larger clone differs from it by a single base. Deletion took 4 bases off V and 4 bases off J, with a span of 14 bases between the germline ends. As encoded in the germline V gene, CDR1 is SGHRS while CDR2 is YFSETQ. The CDR3 starts with the cysteine, ends with the phenylalanine, and has 14 residues. Just the 42-base CDR3 DNA is kept, in frame starting at base 1. These data come from a study of cytomegalovirus exposure and HLA in healthy donors (dated by TCRdb to 2016 to 2017). About the investigation overall: An earlier analysis of around 600 of the donors reported 250 to 300 Gb of sequence data and 117 million unique TCR beta sequences from around 200 million T cells. An early release covering just under 650 HLA-typed donors comprised 250 to 350 gigabases of sequencing data and tens of millions of unique TCR sequences. Of the 300 to 500 genotyped donors, 70% to 90% were placed in the genetic ancestry cluster associated with self-reported Caucasian donors. The study aimed to test whether signatures of past pathogen exposure could be identified by cataloging public T cell receptors. The study profiled the T cell repertoires of about 640 subjects by immunosequencing and related them to cytomegalovirus serostatus. In addition to the first cohort of approximately 670 subjects, a separate validation cohort of some 120 different subjects was used. To predict cytomegalovirus infection status, the study combined high-throughput TCR immunosequencing, statistical association of individual TCRs with disease status, and machine learning. A later analysis re-examined previously published TCR beta repertoires from several hundred donors and added high-resolution HLA genotyping to investigate patterns of TCR occurrence. Rather than using new phenotypic data, the later analysis identified candidate immune exposures from TCR beta sequences and from how often those sequences occurred across donors. To decide whether each TCR beta V gene segment behaved as functional or pseudogenic, an earlier analysis of some 600 of the donors relied on high-throughput TCR beta sequencing. Donor age, sex, ethnicity and CMV serostatus were compiled together with the repertoire data. In a later genetic analysis, genome-wide SNP genotypes for about three fifths of the roughly 670 donors were used, and that subset was treated as a discovery cohort. All discovery cohort repertoires had been generated using a single sequencing platform. HLA typing covered class I and class II loci at four-digit resolution. Typing coverage varied by locus: about 629-640 donors for A, B, C, DRB1 and DQB1; approximately 500 for DQA1; more than 600 for DPA1; around 450 for DPB1. Because of strong linkage in the cohort, roughly 5 DR-DQ haplotypes were treated as single units for association and clustering. On average, roughly 200,000 unique TCR beta nucleotide sequences were sequenced per donor among a few hundred genotyped donors of the cohort, with 15% to 20% of those sequences being non-productive. Results the study describes overall, beyond this receptor: A further reported finding was that TCR beta sequences accurately predicted the HLA-A and HLA-B alleles for most subjects in the first cohort. At a false discovery rate of 0.05, a later analysis linked 15,000 to 20,000 TCR beta sequences to specific HLA alleles. Presence/absence analyses assumed roughly uniform sequencing depth across donors, an assumption that may not hold. Over 15 rarely observed V segments, including chromosome 9 orphons, were excluded from the earlier analysis of just under 600 of the donors because counts were too low. According to a later analysis, most CMV-associated TCR beta chains appeared to be HLA-restricted, and the HLA associations seemed to be driven largely by CMV exposure. In a later analysis, the rate of TCR association differed among HLA loci, with DRB1 alleles having the most associated TCRs and HLA-C alleles having the fewest. The classifier was reported to diagnose cytomegalovirus status with high specificity and sensitivity in both the original and validation cohorts. A few of the identified cytomegalovirus-associated TCR beta chains were confirmed in vitro to be specific for cytomegalovirus antigens. Because HLA typing was missing for some donors at each locus, association tests included only the typed subset. Most TCR sequences were seen in very few donors, while some public TCRs were found in many individuals. The study listed 150 to 200 TCR beta chains as associated with cytomegalovirus. A later analysis found that HLA-associated TCR beta chains were more clonally expanded and had lower generation probabilities than equally common non-associated chains. According to the authors, the approach could potentially be generalized to other disease states and immunological phenotypes. A later genetic analysis associated a missense DCLRE1C variant with V-gene and J-gene trimming of TCR beta chains, and an independent cohort replicated the association. The cohort was sequenced for TCR beta chains only, and without alpha or paired-chain data the features that could be detected were limited. When HLA alleles, especially DR and DQ, strongly co-occurred, TCR associations were difficult to assign to individual alleles. In a later genetic analysis, fewer N-insertions in productive TCRs were reported among donors in an Asian-associated ancestry cluster than the roughly 700-donor mean. The only immune exposure information available for the cohort was CMV serostatus. Some IMGT-functional V segments, including TRBV6-2 and TRBV6-3, could not be told apart with the 87-base-pair reads, so those segments were excluded. A cluster of highly shared sequence variants was judged likely to be a technical artifact of the sequencing pipeline. A later analysis reported that several top co-occurrence clusters appeared linked to parvovirus B19, influenza, CMV and Epstein-Barr virus. In an earlier analysis of around 600 of the donors, most TCR beta V segments were observed in productive rearrangements about 90% or about 30% of the time, broadly matching IMGT annotations. Linkage disequilibrium might explain the correlated functional status among segregating V segments, but an unknown experimental factor could not be excluded.

The library was made by the immunoSEQ multiplex PCR assay. The multiplex PCR relied on a mix of 60 forward primers for TCR Vbeta segments and 13 reverse primers for TCR Jbeta segments. The CDR3 region of rearranged TCR beta genes was amplified from genomic DNA by a multiplex PCR assay. On the Illumina HiSeq System, the amplified TCR beta libraries were sequenced as 87-base-pair reads. Concerning the study's data processing: In a later analysis, some 80 million unique TCR beta chains were counted across the roughly 670 repertoires, and roughly 11 million of these chains were shared by at least two donors. Raw reads were error-corrected and collapsed into unique sequences with a nearest-neighbor algorithm that merged closely related sequences to remove PCR and sequencing errors. CDR3 sequences were aligned to IMGT reference sequences to assign V, D and J gene segments. For a sequence to be retained, a match of at least six nucleotides to both a V gene segment and a J gene segment was required. A rearrangement was called productive if the CDR3 had no stop codons and remained in frame with V and J, and every other rearrangement was called non-productive. Following IMGT convention, CDR3 was defined as the stretch from the second conserved V-encoded cysteine up to the conserved J-encoded phenylalanine. The earlier analysis of roughly 590 of the donors excluded any sequence lacking an unambiguous match to a single V gene segment. In an earlier analysis of approximately 560 of the donors, a V segment was called functional when productive rearrangements were above 56.7%, and segregating when the standard deviation between donors exceeded 5%. A statistical classification framework was built to diagnose cytomegalovirus status from the catalog of TCR beta chain sequences. In a later analysis, V and J genes were assigned by comparing TCR nucleotide sequences against IMGT/GENE-DB human TR gene sequences. In a later analysis, CDR3 sequences and most-parsimonious VDJ recombination scenarios were assigned using the TCRdist pipeline. A later analysis defined each TCR beta chain by its CDR3 amino acid sequence plus V-gene family, and excluded reads lacking a unique V-gene family. A later analysis removed roughly 590 highly shared, low-generation-probability nucleotide sequences to deal with suspected cross-contamination and a sequencing artifact. For each public chain, a later analysis derived a clonal expansion index from normalized ranks of inferred template counts within each repertoire. A later analysis computed generation probabilities with a VDJ recombination model fitted to out-of-frame rearrangements, and checked the results against IGoR. Hypergeometric tests were used in a later analysis to score TCR-TCR, TCR-HLA and TCR-CMV co-occurrence, with a repertoire-size bias correction applied to the TCR pairs. False discovery rates were estimated in a later analysis by permuting HLA or CMV assignments 20 times. In a later analysis, co-occurring TCRs were grouped with DBSCAN, and TCRdist sequence similarity was added when clustering was performed within HLA-allele-positive subsets. For co-occurrence clustering, repertoires with fewer than 30,000 or more than 120,000 public chains were excluded, along with roughly 5 repertoires with anomalous nucleotide sharing. TCRdb took this table from immuneACCESS and kept in-frame rearrangements with V and J called. Such tables lack part of the clones; where checked against another copy, unresolved V genes explain under half of the gap, and the rest is unexplained. The V and J calls and clone size come from that table; D and trimming were worked out from the DNA. The sample table holds over 95,000 clones, of which over 65% were seen once. Less than 3% of the sample lies in the top ten.

The cohort was made up of 650 to 700 healthy bone marrow donors. All cohort members were sampled while nominally healthy, although unrecorded immune exposures were likely present. The donor tested CMV seronegative, placing the donor among the 350 to 400 seronegative members of the cohort. A peripheral blood sample was provided by each donor, and peripheral blood mononuclear cells were used for TCR beta sequencing. Genomic DNA was extracted from the blood cell samples with the Qiagen DNeasy Blood Extraction Kit. Recombination linked TRBV5-1 to TRBJ2-5; matching of 6 bases hints at TRBD2 as the D gene. Sequencing input: PBMCs. The clonotype originates from a female donor in good health and CMV-seronegative. This receptor carries the CDR3 CASSPGDGGETQYF. The DNA sequence is given as TGCGCCAGCAGCCCCGGGGACGGGGGAGAGACCCAGTACTTC.